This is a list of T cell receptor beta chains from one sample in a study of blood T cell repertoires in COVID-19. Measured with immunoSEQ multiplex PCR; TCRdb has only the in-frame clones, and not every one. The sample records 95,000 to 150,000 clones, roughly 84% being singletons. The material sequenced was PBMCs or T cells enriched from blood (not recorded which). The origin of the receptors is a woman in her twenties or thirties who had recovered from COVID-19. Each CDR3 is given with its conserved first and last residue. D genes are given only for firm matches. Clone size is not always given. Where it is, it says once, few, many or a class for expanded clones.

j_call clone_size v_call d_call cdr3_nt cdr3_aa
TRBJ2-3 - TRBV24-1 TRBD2 TGTGCCACCAGTGATTCCTCTAGCGGGAGGCCCACAGATACGCAGTATTTT CATSDSSSGRPTDTQYF
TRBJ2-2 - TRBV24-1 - TGTGCCACCAGTGATTTCCGGAGATCCCTGAACACCGGGGAGCTGTTTTTT CATSDFRRSLNTGELFF
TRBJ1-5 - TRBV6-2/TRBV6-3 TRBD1 TGTGCCAGCAGTAAGGGACAGACCAGCAATCAGCCCCAGCATTTT CASSKGQTSNQPQHF
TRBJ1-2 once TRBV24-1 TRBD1 TGTGCCACCAGTGATTTTTTCCGGGACAGGGAAAGGATTGGCTACACCTTC CATSDFFRDRERIGYTF
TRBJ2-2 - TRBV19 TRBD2 TGTGCCAGTAGTACCCTCCGGGACTACCGTCCGGAGCTGTTTTTT CASSTLRDYRPELFF
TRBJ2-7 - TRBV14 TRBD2 TGTGCCAGCAGCCAAGAAATAGCGGGAGTGTACGAGCAGTACTTC CASSQEIAGVYEQYF
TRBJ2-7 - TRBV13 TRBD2 TGTGCCAGCAGCAAACCGGGAGGGTCCTACGAGCAGTACTTC CASSKPGGSYEQYF
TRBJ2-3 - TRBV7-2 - TGTGCCAGCAGCTTATCCGGACTTAGCACAGATACGCAGTATTTT CASSLSGLSTDTQYF
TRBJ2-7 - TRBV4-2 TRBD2 TGTGCCAGCAGCCAGGGACTAGCGGCCTCCTACGAGCAGTACTTC CASSQGLAASYEQYF
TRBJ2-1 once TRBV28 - TGTGCCACGGACAGACGCAAGGAGCAGTTCTTC CATDRRKEQFF
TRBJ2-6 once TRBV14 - TGTGCCAGCAGCCAAGATAGGCCCCAGGGCCGCTCTGGGGCCAACGTCCTGACTTTC CASSQDRPQGRSGANVLTF
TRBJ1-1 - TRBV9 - TGTGCCAGCAGCGCGAGAGGGAGGGACACTGAAGCTTTCTTT CASSARGRDTEAFF
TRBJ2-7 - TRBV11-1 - TGTGCCAGCAGCTTAGGGCTAGGGAGCTACGAGCAGTACTTC CASSLGLGSYEQYF
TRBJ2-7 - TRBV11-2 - TGTGCCAGCAGCTTCGGGAGACCCTACGAGCAGTACTTC CASSFGRPYEQYF
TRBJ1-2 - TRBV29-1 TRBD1 TGCAGCGTACACAGGGGTGGGAACTATGGCTACACCTTC CSVHRGGNYGYTF
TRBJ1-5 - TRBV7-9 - TGTGCCAGCAGCCCCCCGCGAAGCCGCAATCAGCCCCAGCATTTT CASSPPRSRNQPQHF
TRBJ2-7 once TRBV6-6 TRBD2 TGTGCCAGCAGGCTAGCGGGAGGTGCCTACGAGCAGTACTTC CASRLAGGAYEQYF
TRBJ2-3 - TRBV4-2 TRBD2 TGTGCCAGCAGCCAACTCCCCCCTGGCAGCGGGAAGGGGACAGATACGCAGTATTTT CASSQLPPGSGKGTDTQYF
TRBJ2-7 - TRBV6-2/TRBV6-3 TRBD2 TGTGCCAGCAGTACCCCTAGCGGGAGGGGCTACGAGCAGTACTTC CASSTPSGRGYEQYF
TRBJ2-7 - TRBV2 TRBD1 TGTGCCAGCAGACAGGGGGTCCTCTACGAGCAGTACTTC CASRQGVLYEQYF
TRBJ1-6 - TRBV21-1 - TGTGCCAGCAGCAAAGCACTGTCTTCGGACAGGGGGGAATGCACCTATAATTCACCCCTCCACTTT CASSKALSSDRGECTYNSPLHF
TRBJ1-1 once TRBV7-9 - TGTGCCAGCGCCGAGGGCGCTAACACTGAAGCTTTCTTT CASAEGANTEAFF